A selection of T cell receptor beta chains follows, all from one sample in a study of type 1 and type 2 diabetes patients. TCRdb ran MiXCR on the multiplex PCR reads and lists one entry per CDR3 protein. Among a few hundred thousand distinct CDR3 sequences listed, roughly 44% were seen once. Sequences were obtained from peripheral blood mononuclear cells (PBMCs). These receptors all stem from a man aged 18 to 30 with type 2 diabetes. Both conserved end residues are part of each CDR3. The order of the fields is D gene, J gene, V gene, clone size, CDR3 protein, CDR3 DNA. A D gene is named only where the DNA matches it firmly. A row's size may be missing; if present it is once, few, many or a size class.

d_gene: NA
j_gene: TRBJ1-5
v_gene: TRBV2
abundance: NA
CDR3aa: CASSDRGQRNQPQHF
CDR3nt: TGTGCCAGCAGTGATAGGGGACAACGCAATCAGCCCCAGCATTTT

d_gene: NA
j_gene: TRBJ2-3
v_gene: TRBV20-1
abundance: NA
CDR3aa: CSARDDTKLGDTQYF
CDR3nt: TGCAGTGCTAGAGACGATACCAAACTGGGAGATACGCAGTATTTT

d_gene: TRBD1
j_gene: TRBJ2-3
v_gene: TRBV2
abundance: NA
CDR3aa: CASSRDRGTSTDTQYF
CDR3nt: TGTGCCAGCAGTAGGGACAGGGGGACAAGCACAGATACGCAGTATTTT

d_gene: NA
j_gene: TRBJ2-7
v_gene: TRBV15
abundance: few
CDR3aa: CATSREGGREQYF
CDR3nt: TGTGCCACCAGCAGAGAAGGAGGGAGAGAGCAGTACTTC

d_gene: NA
j_gene: TRBJ1-2
v_gene: TRBV19
abundance: few
CDR3aa: CASSSGDSAGYTF
CDR3nt: TGTGCCAGTAGTTCAGGGGACTCGGCTGGCTACACCTTC

d_gene: NA
j_gene: TRBJ2-5
v_gene: TRBV7-7
abundance: NA
CDR3aa: CASSSNIQETQYF
CDR3nt: TGTGCTAGCAGCTCCAACATACAAGAGACCCAGTACTTC

d_gene: NA
j_gene: TRBJ1-1
v_gene: TRBV30
abundance: few
CDR3aa: CAWSVKVKAFF
CDR3nt: TGTGCCTGGAGTGTAAAGGTTAAAGCTTTCTTT

d_gene: NA
j_gene: TRBJ2-7
v_gene: TRBV7-8
abundance: NA
CDR3aa: CASSARGHEQYF
CDR3nt: TGTGCCAGCAGCGCCCGAGGGCACGAGCAGTACTTC

d_gene: NA
j_gene: TRBJ2-1
v_gene: TRBV20-1
abundance: NA
CDR3aa: CSARYPPHNEQFF
CDR3nt: TGCAGTGCTAGATACCCACCCCACAATGAGCAGTTCTTC

d_gene: NA
j_gene: TRBJ2-7
v_gene: TRBV6-4
abundance: NA
CDR3aa: CASTTGNEQYF
CDR3nt: TGTGCCAGCACAACAGGGAACGAGCAGTACTTC

d_gene: NA
j_gene: TRBJ2-7
v_gene: TRBV7-2
abundance: few
CDR3aa: CASSQQGPTYEQYF
CDR3nt: TGTGCCAGCAGTCAACAGGGACCCACCTACGAGCAGTACTTC

d_gene: NA
j_gene: TRBJ2-7
v_gene: TRBV4-3
abundance: NA
CDR3aa: CASSQDRRRGTYEQYF
CDR3nt: TGCGCCAGCAGCCAAGATCGGCGGCGGGGAACCTACGAGCAGTACTTC

d_gene: NA
j_gene: TRBJ1-4
v_gene: TRBV20-1
abundance: once
CDR3aa: CSARKDVFNEKLFF
CDR3nt: TGCAGTGCGAGAAAGGACGTGTTTAACGAAAAACTGTTTTTT

d_gene: TRBD1
j_gene: TRBJ1-6
v_gene: TRBV19
abundance: NA
CDR3aa: CASSDRVITYNSPLHF
CDR3nt: TGTGCCAGTAGTGACAGGGTGATTACCTATAATTCACCCCTCCACTTT

d_gene: TRBD2
j_gene: TRBJ2-7
v_gene: TRBV5-1
abundance: NA
CDR3aa: CASSWGQEVWTSGYEQYF
CDR3nt: TGCGCCAGCAGCTGGGGACAGGAGGTGTGGACTAGCGGCTACGAGCAGTACTTC

d_gene: NA
j_gene: TRBJ1-6
v_gene: TRBV9
abundance: few
CDR3aa: CASSVRGSYNSPLHF
CDR3nt: TGTGCCAGCAGCGTGAGGGGATCCTATAATTCACCCCTCCACTTT

d_gene: TRBD1
j_gene: TRBJ2-7
v_gene: TRBV7-2
abundance: NA
CDR3aa: CASSPRTGKDVDERYF
CDR3nt: TGTGCCAGCAGCCCTAGGACAGGGAAGGACGTAGACGAGCGGTACTTC

d_gene: NA
j_gene: TRBJ2-7
v_gene: TRBV28
abundance: NA
CDR3aa: CASSFVRVPSYEQYF
CDR3nt: TGTGCCAGCAGTTTTGTGCGGGTTCCATCCTACGAGCAGTACTTC

d_gene: NA
j_gene: TRBJ1-1
v_gene: TRBV19
abundance: once
CDR3aa: CASSIIGGFAFF
CDR3nt: TGTGCCAGTAGTATTATAGGCGGGTTCGCTTTCTTT

d_gene: NA
j_gene: TRBJ2-1
v_gene: TRBV9
abundance: once
CDR3aa: CASSLPEGRNYNEQFF
CDR3nt: TGTGCCAGCAGCTTACCCGAAGGACGGAATTACAATGAGCAGTTCTTC

d_gene: NA
j_gene: TRBJ2-5
v_gene: TRBV12-3/TRBV12-4
abundance: NA
CDR3aa: CASSTGSETQYF
CDR3nt: TGTGCCAGCAGTACAGGGTCAGAGACCCAGTACTTC

d_gene: TRBD2
j_gene: TRBJ2-1
v_gene: TRBV7-9
abundance: NA
CDR3aa: CASSPRLAGLEQFF
CDR3nt: TGTGCCAGCAGCCCCAGACTAGCGGGGTTAGAGCAGTTCTTC

d_gene: TRBD1
j_gene: TRBJ2-7
v_gene: TRBV25-1
abundance: NA
CDR3aa: CASSDFDRGYEQYF
CDR3nt: TGTGCCAGCAGTGATTTCGACAGGGGCTACGAGCAGTACTTC

d_gene: NA
j_gene: TRBJ2-1
v_gene: TRBV29-1
abundance: NA
CDR3aa: CSVEVWQGGANEQFF
CDR3nt: TGCAGCGTTGAAGTGTGGCAGGGTGGGGCCAATGAGCAGTTCTTC

d_gene: NA
j_gene: TRBJ2-1
v_gene: TRBV7-8
abundance: few
CDR3aa: CASSSSSAKSTNEQFF
CDR3nt: TGTGCCAGCAGCTCCTCGTCAGCAAAGAGCACCAATGAGCAGTTCTTC

d_gene: NA
j_gene: TRBJ1-6
v_gene: TRBV20-1
abundance: few
CDR3aa: CSAPEGVGNSPLHF
CDR3nt: TGCAGTGCCCCGGAAGGGGTAGGGAATTCACCCCTCCACTTT

d_gene: NA
j_gene: TRBJ1-2
v_gene: TRBV25-1
abundance: NA
CDR3aa: CASTKRRDGYTF
CDR3nt: TGTGCCAGTACAAAGAGAAGGGATGGCTACACCTTC

d_gene: NA
j_gene: TRBJ2-3
v_gene: TRBV11-2
abundance: NA
CDR3aa: CASSLEGRFTDTQYF
CDR3nt: TGTGCCAGCAGCTTAGAAGGCAGGTTCACAGATACGCAGTATTTT

d_gene: NA
j_gene: TRBJ1-1
v_gene: TRBV6-6
abundance: NA
CDR3aa: CASSYIGPGLNTEAFF
CDR3nt: TGTGCCAGCAGTTACATTGGGCCGGGGTTGAACACTGAAGCTTTCTTT

d_gene: NA
j_gene: TRBJ1-1
v_gene: TRBV12-3/TRBV12-4
abundance: NA
CDR3aa: CASSLAQVGRGAFF
CDR3nt: TGTGCCAGCAGTTTAGCGCAGGTTGGCAGGGGAGCTTTCTTT

d_gene: NA
j_gene: TRBJ2-7
v_gene: TRBV4-1
abundance: few
CDR3aa: CASSQDSPGVEQYF
CDR3nt: TGCGCCAGCAGCCAAGATAGCCCCGGGGTCGAGCAGTACTTC

d_gene: NA
j_gene: TRBJ2-1
v_gene: TRBV10-2
abundance: NA
CDR3aa: CASSEGLPPFF
CDR3nt: TGCGCCAGCAGTGAGGGACTCCCTCCTTTCTTC

d_gene: NA
j_gene: TRBJ2-2
v_gene: TRBV19
abundance: NA
CDR3aa: CASSLGSGFTGELFF
CDR3nt: TGTGCCAGTAGTCTGGGTAGCGGTTTCACCGGGGAGCTGTTTTTT

d_gene: TRBD2
j_gene: TRBJ2-5
v_gene: TRBV5-4
abundance: once
CDR3aa: CASSGGGGQETQYF
CDR3nt: TGTGCCAGCAGCGGCGGGGGGGGCCAAGAGACCCAGTACTTC

d_gene: TRBD1
j_gene: TRBJ1-1
v_gene: TRBV7-3
abundance: NA
CDR3aa: CASSQDRAEAFF
CDR3nt: TGTGCCAGCAGCCAAGACAGGGCTGAAGCTTTCTTT

d_gene: NA
j_gene: TRBJ2-6
v_gene: TRBV7-2
abundance: NA
CDR3aa: CASSPGRAGANVLTF
CDR3nt: TGTGCCAGCAGCCCAGGACGAGCGGGGGCCAACGTCCTGACTTTC

d_gene: NA
j_gene: TRBJ2-7
v_gene: TRBV7-6
abundance: NA
CDR3aa: CVSSLGGASYEQYF
CDR3nt: TGTGTCAGCAGCTTAGGGGGGGCAAGCTACGAGCAGTACTTC

d_gene: NA
j_gene: TRBJ1-1
v_gene: TRBV19
abundance: few
CDR3aa: CASSWEGETEAFF
CDR3nt: TGTGCCAGTAGTTGGGAAGGGGAGACTGAAGCTTTCTTT

d_gene: NA
j_gene: TRBJ2-5
v_gene: TRBV10-1
abundance: many
CDR3aa: CASSDSREQQETQYF
CDR3nt: TGCGCCAGCAGTGACAGCAGGGAACAGCAAGAGACCCAGTACTTC

d_gene: NA
j_gene: TRBJ1-2
v_gene: TRBV7-9
abundance: NA
CDR3aa: CASSLAPVNYGYTF
CDR3nt: TGTGCCAGCAGCTTAGCCCCCGTGAACTATGGCTACACCTTC

d_gene: TRBD1
j_gene: TRBJ2-3
v_gene: TRBV18
abundance: once
CDR3aa: CASSPGQGWEDTQYF
CDR3nt: TGTGCCAGCTCACCGGGACAGGGATGGGAAGATACGCAGTATTTT

d_gene: NA
j_gene: TRBJ1-1
v_gene: TRBV20-1
abundance: NA
CDR3aa: CSPLGGRLNTEAFF
CDR3nt: TGCAGTCCCCTGGGTGGCAGGTTGAACACTGAAGCTTTCTTT

d_gene: NA
j_gene: TRBJ2-6
v_gene: TRBV19
abundance: NA
CDR3aa: CASSPLGAGANVLTF
CDR3nt: TGTGCCAGTAGCCCCCTCGGGGCTGGGGCCAACGTCCTGACTTTC

d_gene: NA
j_gene: TRBJ2-3
v_gene: TRBV20-1
abundance: few
CDR3aa: CSASGGDTQYF
CDR3nt: TGCAGTGCTAGCGGGGGCGATACGCAGTATTTT

d_gene: NA
j_gene: TRBJ2-3
v_gene: TRBV7-2
abundance: NA
CDR3aa: CASSLELVPDTQYF
CDR3nt: TGTGCCAGCAGCTTAGAACTAGTTCCAGATACGCAGTATTTT

d_gene: NA
j_gene: TRBJ2-7
v_gene: TRBV2
abundance: many
CDR3aa: CASTGDRYEQYF
CDR3nt: TGTGCCAGCACCGGGGACCGCTACGAGCAGTACTTC

d_gene: NA
j_gene: TRBJ2-5
v_gene: TRBV7-2
abundance: few
CDR3aa: CASSLALGQTQYF
CDR3nt: TGTGCCAGCAGCTTAGCGCTAGGGCAGACCCAGTACTTC

d_gene: NA
j_gene: TRBJ2-3
v_gene: TRBV20-1
abundance: NA
CDR3aa: CSATGTRGQPSTDTQYF
CDR3nt: TGCAGTGCTACCGGGACGAGAGGCCAGCCTAGCACAGATACGCAGTATTTT

d_gene: NA
j_gene: TRBJ2-3
v_gene: TRBV25-1
abundance: many
CDR3aa: CASSYRTDTQYF
CDR3nt: TGTGCCAGCAGTTACCGCACAGATACGCAGTATTTT

d_gene: NA
j_gene: TRBJ2-1
v_gene: TRBV4-3
abundance: NA
CDR3aa: CASSQDRLTENFEQFF
CDR3nt: TGCGCCAGCAGCCAAGATCGGTTAACAGAAAATTTTGAGCAGTTCTTC

d_gene: TRBD2
j_gene: TRBJ2-7
v_gene: TRBV7-8
abundance: NA
CDR3aa: CASSWTSGDYEQYF
CDR3nt: TGTGCCAGCAGCTGGACTAGCGGTGATTACGAGCAGTACTTC

d_gene: TRBD1
j_gene: TRBJ2-2
v_gene: TRBV10-2
abundance: few
CDR3aa: CASSESGTGNTGELFF
CDR3nt: TGCGCCAGCAGTGAGTCGGGGACAGGGAACACCGGGGAGCTGTTTTTT